The clone carrying this TCR beta chain has at least ten counts. Trimming took 4 bases from V and 3 from J, leaving 14 bases between them. CDR1 MNHEY and CDR2 SVGAGI come from the germline V gene. The CDR3 is 15 residues long. This record comes from a study of breast tumors, draining lymph nodes, adjacent tissues. Axillary draining lymph nodes of breast cancer patients supplied the node samples. TCRdb analysed the multiplex PCR reads with MiXCR anew, one entry per CDR3 protein. The table shows 150,000 to 200,000 distinct CDR3 sequences, with around a third occurring only once. This receptor was identified in a female donor with breast cancer. Some clones in this sample may be carry-over from other donors' samples. Sequencing input: axillary lymph node tissue. The chain links TRBV6-5 to TRBJ2-3; TRBD2 might be the D (5 bases). The CDR3 reads CASSLRAQGTDTQYF. The CDR3 region has the DNA TGTGCCAGCAGTTTGCGGGCCCAAGGAACAGATACGCAGTATTTT.